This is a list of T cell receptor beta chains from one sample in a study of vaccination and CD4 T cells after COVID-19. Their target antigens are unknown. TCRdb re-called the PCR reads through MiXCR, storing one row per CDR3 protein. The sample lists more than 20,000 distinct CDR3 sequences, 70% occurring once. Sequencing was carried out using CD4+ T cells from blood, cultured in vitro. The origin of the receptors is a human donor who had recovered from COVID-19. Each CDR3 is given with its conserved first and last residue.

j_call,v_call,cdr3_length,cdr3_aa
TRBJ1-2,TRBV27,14,CASTPQGARGGYTF
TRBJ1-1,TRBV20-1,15,CSARRTTGSGTEAFF
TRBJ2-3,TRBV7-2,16,CASSLGGTGHTDTQYF
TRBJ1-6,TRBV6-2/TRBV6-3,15,CASADRSSYNSPLHF
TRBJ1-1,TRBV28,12,CASSPLNTEAFF
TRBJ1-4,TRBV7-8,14,CASSLAGMNEKLFF
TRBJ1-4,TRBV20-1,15,CSAPGQGLTNEKLFF
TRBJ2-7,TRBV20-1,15,CSARKEPIGRYEQYF
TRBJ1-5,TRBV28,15,CASARVWGSNQPQHF
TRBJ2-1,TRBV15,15,CATSIPGQGSGEQFF
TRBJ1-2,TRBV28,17,CASRSPAAAAAFYGYTF
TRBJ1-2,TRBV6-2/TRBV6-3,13,CASSYTGTSPYTF
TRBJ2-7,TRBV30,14,CAWRAPGGSIEQYF
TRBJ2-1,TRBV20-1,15,CSANLLAGVINEQFF
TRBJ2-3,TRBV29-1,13,CSVERGSTDTQYF
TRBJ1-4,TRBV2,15,CASSRGQGSVGKLFF
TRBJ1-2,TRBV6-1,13,CASTRDFWGGYTF
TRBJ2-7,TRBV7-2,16,CASSLMMGQGRNEQYF
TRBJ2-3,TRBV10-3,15,CAITPGDRGTDTQYF
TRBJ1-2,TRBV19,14,CASNLGGQRRGYTF
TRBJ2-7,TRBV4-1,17,CASSQEVSGGTTYEQYF
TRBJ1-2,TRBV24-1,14,CATSDSTGYYGYTF
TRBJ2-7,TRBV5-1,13,CASSLTVRGEQYF
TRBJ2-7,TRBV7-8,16,CASSPARGTRGYEQYF
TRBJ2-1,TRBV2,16,CASSGRMSGSYNEQFF
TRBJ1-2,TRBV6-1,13,CASSASGSAGYTF
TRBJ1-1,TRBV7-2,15,CASSLGRGRNTEAFF
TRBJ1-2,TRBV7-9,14,CASSLGQSSYGYTF
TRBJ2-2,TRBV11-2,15,CASSLKGPATGELFF
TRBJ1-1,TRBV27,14,CASSLRPLKTEAFF
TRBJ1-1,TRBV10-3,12,CAVQDRGSEAFF
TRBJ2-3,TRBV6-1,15,CASSPDRGRGDTQYF
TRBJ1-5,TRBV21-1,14,CASPPSGTVQPQHF
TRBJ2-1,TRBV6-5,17,CASNYRTPLGIYNEQFF
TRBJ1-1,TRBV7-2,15,CASSYPRTGGAGAFF
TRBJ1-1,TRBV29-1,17,CSADQDDPGMPGTEAFF
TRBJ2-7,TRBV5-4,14,CASSLGPLSYEQYF
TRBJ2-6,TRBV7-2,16,CASSPGGGSGANVLTF
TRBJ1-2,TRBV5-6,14,CATRRSGTGYGYTF
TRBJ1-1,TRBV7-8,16,CASSPFKSHMNTEAFF
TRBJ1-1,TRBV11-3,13,CASSLRVNTEAFF
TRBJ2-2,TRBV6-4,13,CASSDSRTGELFF
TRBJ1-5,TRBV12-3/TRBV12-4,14,CASSFNAAVQPQHF
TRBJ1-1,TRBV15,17,CATSRVPFRQGDTEAFF
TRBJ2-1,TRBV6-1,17,CASRRTWQGNSYNEQFF
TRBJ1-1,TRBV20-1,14,CSAREGQGMVEAFF
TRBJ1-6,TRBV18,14,CASSWGPENSPLHF
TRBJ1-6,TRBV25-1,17,CASSEGWGQTGNSPLHF
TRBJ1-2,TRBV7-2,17,CASSLGETGGAKGGYTF
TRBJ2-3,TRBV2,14,CASSERQSTDTQYF
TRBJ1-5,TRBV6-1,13,CASAPGSNQPQHF
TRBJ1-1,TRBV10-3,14,CATHQGVQNTEAFF
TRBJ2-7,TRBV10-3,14,CAISEGLQFEKQYF
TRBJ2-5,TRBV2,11,CASSPGETQYF
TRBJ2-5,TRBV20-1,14,CSARRGLVQETQYF
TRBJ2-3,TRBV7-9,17,CASSPRTSGPSTDTQYF
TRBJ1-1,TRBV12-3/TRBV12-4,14,CASSLGSGNTEAFF